This TCR beta chain was observed in a study of shared clonotypes between healthy human individuals. Notes on this clone: Its target is unknown. At the DNA level, this CDR3 is encoded by other sequences in the same sample as well.

Notes on the study in general: Clonotype sharing across a few donors was observed for roughly 5% of naive CD4 clonotypes. The generation probabilities recorded for non-shared clonotypes fell below those of clonotypes shared by all four donors.

The authors split each subset's genomic DNA evenly across several immunoSEQ plates. Each replicate PCR on the sorted subsets used approximately 180 ng DNA (approximately 33,000 T cell genomes). The protocol was immunoSEQ multiplex PCR, while the TCRdb copy is restricted to in-frame clones and leaves out a portion. The table includes about 1.5 million clones, 95% to 99% detected once. The receptor was isolated from a man aged 25-45 years in good health. The sequencing sample was made of naive CD4+ T cells sorted from blood. Subset noted: CD45RA+ positively selected.

The CDR3 sequence: CASSSRENYGYTF. CDR3 DNA sequence: TGTGCCAGCAGTTCAAGGGAGAACTATGGCTACACCTTC. This chain links TRBV6-5 with TRBJ1-2, with D uncertain. CDR1 and CDR2 from the germline V gene are MNHEY and SVGAGI. The V end was cut by 4 bases, the J end by 2 bases, with 8 bases between. The CDR3 totals 13 residues.